This is a list of T cell receptor beta chains from one sample in a study of human versus mouse CDR3 diversity and MHC coevolution. Only in-frame clones appear in the TCRdb table, and some are missing; sequencing was by immunoSEQ multiplex PCR. Among roughly 80,000 clones listed, 85% to 95% were seen once. The sample comprised naive CD4+ T cells from blood. The receptors derive from a person aged 30 to 70 in good health. CDR3s include the opening cysteine and the closing phenylalanine or tryptophan. The D gene is left open where the match is weak. Rows may omit the clone size; those that give it use once, few, many or a size class.

v_gene	j_gene	abundance	d_gene	CDR3nt	CDR3aa
TRBV5-1	TRBJ2-5	NA	NA	TGCGCCAGCAGCTACTTGACAGGACAAGAGACCCAGTACTTC	CASSYLTGQETQYF
TRBV7-2	TRBJ1-5	NA	NA	TGTGCCAGCAGCTTAACGACGGGGAATCAGCCCCAGCATTTT	CASSLTTGNQPQHF
TRBV29-1	TRBJ1-3	NA	TRBD1	TGCAGCGTTCGGCCCGGACAGGGTTACGGAAACACCATATATTTT	CSVRPGQGYGNTIYF
TRBV11-2	TRBJ1-1	NA	NA	TGTGCCAGCAGCTTGTTGGGCAGTTACACTGAAGCTTTCTTT	CASSLLGSYTEAFF
TRBV6-1	TRBJ1-1	NA	NA	TGTGCCAGCAGTGTGGGACAGAACACTGAAGCTTTCTTT	CASSVGQNTEAFF
TRBV29-1	TRBJ2-7	NA	NA	TGCAGCGTTTCCCATTTGGGAACAGGGCTTGCCTACGAGCAGTACTTC	CSVSHLGTGLAYEQYF
TRBV19	TRBJ2-3	NA	TRBD2	TGTGCCAGTAGTATCCCGGTTAGCGGGACTAGCGGGAGAATTGGCACAGATACGCAGTATTTT	CASSIPVSGTSGRIGTDTQYF
TRBV30	TRBJ1-1	NA	NA	TGTGCCTGGACCCCCCCGGACAAGAACACTGAAGCTTTCTTT	CAWTPPDKNTEAFF
TRBV30	TRBJ2-1	NA	TRBD2	TGTGCCTGGGCGGTGGGGACCCTAGCGGGGACTGAGCAGTTCTTC	CAWAVGTLAGTEQFF
TRBV6-4	TRBJ1-1	NA	TRBD1	TGTGCCAGCGCCTCCTCAGGGGGAACCACATCGAGAACTTTCTTT	CASASSGGTTSRTFF
TRBV9	TRBJ2-5	NA	TRBD2	TGTGCCAGCAGCCCCCCCCCTAGCGGGAGGGCCGGGATGTCCCAGTACTTC	CASSPPPSGRAGMSQYF
TRBV9	TRBJ1-1	NA	TRBD1	TGTGCCAGCAGCGTACCTATGCAGGGGGTGGGTGAAGCTTTCTTT	CASSVPMQGVGEAFF
TRBV6-5	TRBJ2-3	NA	NA	TGTGCCAGCAGCCGGGGGAAGGGTACGCAGTATTTT	CASSRGKGTQYF
TRBV19	TRBJ2-3	NA	TRBD2	TGTGCCAGTAGTATCCCCCGCGCGGGGGGAACAAGCACAGATACGCAGTATTTT	CASSIPRAGGTSTDTQYF
TRBV5-1	TRBJ1-6	NA	NA	TGCGCCAGCAGCTTGCGCGGGGAGCATAATTCACCCCTCCACTTT	CASSLRGEHNSPLHF
TRBV5-1	TRBJ2-5	NA	NA	TGCGCCAGCAGCTTGAGGTCCGTGACCCCGGGGACCCAGTACTTC	CASSLRSVTPGTQYF
TRBV4-1	TRBJ2-1	once	NA	TGCGCCAGCAGCCAAGGTATCCGGTATGAGCAGTTCTTC	CASSQGIRYEQFF
TRBV18	TRBJ1-1	NA	TRBD1	TGTGCCAGCTCACCTCAACCGGGACAGGGCTCGGGGACTGAAGCTTTCTTT	CASSPQPGQGSGTEAFF
TRBV7-2	TRBJ1-2	NA	TRBD1	TGTGCCAGCAGCCCGTCGACAGGGGATTATGGCTACACCTTC	CASSPSTGDYGYTF
TRBV6-5	TRBJ1-2	NA	NA	TGTGCCAGCAGTCTCAGACACAACTATGGCTACACCTTC	CASSLRHNYGYTF
TRBV6-1	TRBJ1-2	NA	NA	TGTGCCAGCAGTGACTTGTCTTATGGCTACACCTTC	CASSDLSYGYTF
TRBV9	TRBJ1-1	NA	NA	TGTGCCAGCAGCGTAGACCCTATGAACACTGAAGCTTTCTTT	CASSVDPMNTEAFF
TRBV9	TRBJ1-5	NA	NA	TGTGCCAGCAGCGCACAGGGTAGCGGGGATCAGCCCCAGCATTTT	CASSAQGSGDQPQHF
TRBV18	TRBJ2-7	NA	NA	TGTGCCAGCTCACCACGTGGAGTCGGTTACTGCGAGCAGTACTTC	CASSPRGVGYCEQYF
TRBV5-1	TRBJ2-1	NA	TRBD2	TGCGCCAGCAGCTCCACCCAAGACTTTACTAGCGGCGCCTACAATGAGCAGTTCTTC	CASSSTQDFTSGAYNEQFF
TRBV19	TRBJ1-2	NA	NA	TGTGCCACGACTAGAGGACCGACCTATGGCTACACCTTC	CATTRGPTYGYTF
TRBV4-2	TRBJ1-2	NA	NA	TGTGCCAGCAGCCAAGATCTTTATGGCTACACCTTC	CASSQDLYGYTF
TRBV7-2	TRBJ2-7	NA	TRBD2	TGTGCCAGCAGCTTAGTTGGCGGGAGGACCTCCTACGAGCAGTACTTC	CASSLVGGRTSYEQYF
TRBV7-9	TRBJ2-2	NA	NA	TGTGCCAGCAGCTCCCGAATGGGGGGTCGGTTCACCGGGGAGCTGTTTTTT	CASSSRMGGRFTGELFF
TRBV6-4	TRBJ2-1	NA	NA	TGTGCCAGCAGCCAGGGGTTCTACAATGAGCAGTTCTTC	CASSQGFYNEQFF
TRBV5-4	TRBJ1-1	NA	NA	TGTGCCAGCAGTCTCCCGGACAAAAACACTGAAGCTTTCTTT	CASSLPDKNTEAFF